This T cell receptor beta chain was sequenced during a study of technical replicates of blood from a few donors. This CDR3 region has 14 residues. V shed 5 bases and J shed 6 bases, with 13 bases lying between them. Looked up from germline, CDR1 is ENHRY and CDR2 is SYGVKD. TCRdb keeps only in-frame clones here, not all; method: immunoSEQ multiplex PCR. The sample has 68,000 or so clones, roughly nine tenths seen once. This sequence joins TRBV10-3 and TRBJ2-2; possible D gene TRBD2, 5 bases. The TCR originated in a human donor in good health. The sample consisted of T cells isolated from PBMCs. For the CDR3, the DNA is TGTGCCATCAGTCTAGCAGAGTGGCCCGGGGAGCTGTTTTTT. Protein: CAISLAEWPGELFF.